This is a list of T cell receptor beta chains from one sample in a study of blood T cell repertoires in COVID-19. Clones were sequenced by immunoSEQ multiplex PCR, and TCRdb holds only the in-frame ones, with some missing. The sample lists over 200,000 clones, nearly 90% occurring once. Sample: PBMCs or T cells enriched from blood (not recorded which). The receptors shown here come from a man between 25 and 39 years old who had recovered from COVID-19. Each CDR3 is given with its conserved first and last residue. A D gene is named only where the DNA matches it firmly. Size tells how often a clone was seen (once, few, many) or the class of an expanded clone, and some rows leave it out.

J gene: TRBJ1-6
D gene: -
clone size: -
V gene: TRBV7-9
CDR3 protein: CASSAGVNSPLHF
CDR3 DNA: TGTGCCAGCAGCGCAGGGGTAAATTCACCCCTCCACTTT

J gene: TRBJ2-6
D gene: TRBD1
clone size: -
V gene: TRBV11-2
CDR3 protein: CASSLAPTGTTGANVLTF
CDR3 DNA: TGTGCCAGCAGCTTAGCCCCGACAGGGACGACTGGGGCCAACGTCCTGACTTTC

J gene: TRBJ2-5
D gene: TRBD2
clone size: -
V gene: TRBV7-3
CDR3 protein: CASSPGVSGGTETQYF
CDR3 DNA: TGTGCCAGCAGCCCCGGGGTCAGCGGGGGGACAGAGACCCAGTACTTC

J gene: TRBJ1-2
D gene: -
clone size: -
V gene: TRBV7-9
CDR3 protein: CASSSPRSGGGNYGYTF
CDR3 DNA: TGTGCCAGCAGCTCGCCCCGATCGGGAGGGGGAAACTATGGCTACACCTTC

J gene: TRBJ1-1
D gene: -
clone size: -
V gene: TRBV10-1
CDR3 protein: CASSREGSVTEAFF
CDR3 DNA: TGCGCCAGCAGCCGAGAGGGATCGGTCACTGAAGCTTTCTTT

J gene: TRBJ2-7
D gene: TRBD2
clone size: -
V gene: TRBV4-1
CDR3 protein: CASSQGTPGGSYEQYF
CDR3 DNA: TGCGCCAGCAGCCAAGGCACACCCGGGGGGTCCTACGAGCAGTACTTC

J gene: TRBJ1-1
D gene: TRBD1
clone size: once
V gene: TRBV19
CDR3 protein: CASTKTGEGTEAFF
CDR3 DNA: TGTGCCAGTACCAAGACAGGGGAGGGTACTGAAGCTTTCTTT

J gene: TRBJ1-6
D gene: -
clone size: -
V gene: TRBV28
CDR3 protein: CASTHFAGALSSYNSPLHF
CDR3 DNA: TGTGCCAGCACCCACTTCGCGGGGGCACTCAGCTCCTATAATTCACCCCTCCACTTT

J gene: TRBJ2-7
D gene: TRBD2
clone size: -
V gene: TRBV5-1
CDR3 protein: CASSRLAGGTYEQYF
CDR3 DNA: TGCGCCAGCAGCCGACTAGCGGGAGGGACCTACGAGCAGTACTTC

J gene: TRBJ2-1
D gene: -
clone size: -
V gene: TRBV10-1
CDR3 protein: CASSEQGGSSDEQFF
CDR3 DNA: TGCGCCAGCAGTGAGCAGGGCGGCAGCTCTGATGAGCAGTTCTTC

J gene: TRBJ2-4
D gene: -
clone size: -
V gene: TRBV28
CDR3 protein: CASSPSNTGLLAKNIQYF
CDR3 DNA: TGTGCCAGCAGCCCCTCCAATACAGGTCTCTTAGCCAAAAACATTCAGTACTTC

J gene: TRBJ1-2
D gene: -
clone size: few
V gene: TRBV7-9
CDR3 protein: CASSPRGYREHYGYTF
CDR3 DNA: TGTGCCAGCAGCCCTCGGGGCTACAGGGAACACTATGGCTACACCTTC

J gene: TRBJ1-5
D gene: -
clone size: -
V gene: TRBV27
CDR3 protein: CASGASGPANQPQHF
CDR3 DNA: TGTGCCAGCGGAGCAAGCGGTCCGGCCAATCAGCCCCAGCATTTT

J gene: TRBJ2-7
D gene: TRBD2
clone size: -
V gene: TRBV5-1
CDR3 protein: CASSPRGGGAGEQYF
CDR3 DNA: TGCGCCAGCAGCCCGCGGGGCGGGGGGGCTGGCGAGCAGTACTTC

J gene: TRBJ1-1
D gene: -
clone size: -
V gene: TRBV30
CDR3 protein: CAWSVRAGTEAFF
CDR3 DNA: TGTGCCTGGAGTGTACGAGCGGGGACTGAAGCTTTCTTT

J gene: TRBJ1-2
D gene: -
clone size: once
V gene: TRBV6-1
CDR3 protein: CASSGPGQGHGYTF
CDR3 DNA: TGTGCCAGCAGTGGCCCCGGGCAGGGGCATGGCTACACCTTC

J gene: TRBJ2-2
D gene: TRBD2
clone size: -
V gene: TRBV5-4
CDR3 protein: CASNGLAGNTGELFF
CDR3 DNA: TGTGCCAGCAACGGGCTAGCGGGAAACACCGGGGAGCTGTTTTTT

J gene: TRBJ1-4
D gene: -
clone size: -
V gene: TRBV9
CDR3 protein: CASSVAPSTVTNEKLFF
CDR3 DNA: TGTGCCAGCAGCGTAGCGCCTTCGACAGTCACTAATGAAAAACTGTTTTTT

J gene: TRBJ1-1
D gene: -
clone size: -
V gene: TRBV5-1
CDR3 protein: CASSLEEGVTEAFF
CDR3 DNA: TGCGCCAGCAGCTTGGAAGAGGGGGTGACTGAAGCTTTCTTT

J gene: TRBJ2-7
D gene: -
clone size: -
V gene: TRBV7-3
CDR3 protein: CASSLIWASGLRAYEQYF
CDR3 DNA: TGTGCCAGCAGCTTAATCTGGGCTTCAGGGCTCAGGGCCTACGAGCAGTACTTC

J gene: TRBJ1-4
D gene: -
clone size: -
V gene: TRBV3-1/TRBV3-2
CDR3 protein: CASSQVQGGKLFF
CDR3 DNA: TGTGCCAGCAGCCAAGTTCAAGGGGGAAAACTGTTTTTT

J gene: TRBJ2-1
D gene: TRBD1
clone size: -
V gene: TRBV5-6
CDR3 protein: CASSHWTGENGEQFF
CDR3 DNA: TGTGCCAGCAGCCACTGGACAGGGGAGAATGGTGAGCAGTTCTTC

J gene: TRBJ1-6
D gene: -
clone size: -
V gene: TRBV7-9
CDR3 protein: CASSLTGGGSSPLHF
CDR3 DNA: TGTGCCAGCAGCCTGACTGGGGGGGGAAGTTCACCCCTCCACTTT

J gene: TRBJ2-3
D gene: -
clone size: -
V gene: TRBV19
CDR3 protein: CASKAEGGDTQYF
CDR3 DNA: TGTGCCAGTAAAGCGGAGGGCGGAGATACGCAGTATTTT

J gene: TRBJ1-3
D gene: -
clone size: -
V gene: TRBV5-4
CDR3 protein: CASSASRGPGNTIYF
CDR3 DNA: TGTGCCAGCAGCGCATCCAGGGGTCCTGGAAACACCATATATTTT

J gene: TRBJ1-2
D gene: -
clone size: -
V gene: TRBV19
CDR3 protein: CASSRSYGYTF
CDR3 DNA: TGTGCCAGTTCTCGTTCCTATGGCTACACCTTC

J gene: TRBJ2-5
D gene: TRBD2
clone size: few
V gene: TRBV6-2/TRBV6-3
CDR3 protein: CASSPLGGGTETQYF
CDR3 DNA: TGTGCCAGCAGCCCCCTTGGGGGGGGGACAGAGACCCAGTACTTC

J gene: TRBJ2-7
D gene: -
clone size: -
V gene: TRBV27
CDR3 protein: CASSFNGGSYEQYF
CDR3 DNA: TGTGCCAGCAGTTTCAACGGGGGATCCTACGAGCAGTACTTC

J gene: TRBJ2-2
D gene: TRBD2
clone size: -
V gene: TRBV5-1
CDR3 protein: CASSPGLAKDTGELFF
CDR3 DNA: TGCGCCAGCAGCCCCGGACTAGCGAAGGATACCGGGGAGCTGTTTTTT

J gene: TRBJ2-2
D gene: -
clone size: -
V gene: TRBV5-1
CDR3 protein: CASSLEGRELFF
CDR3 DNA: TGCGCCAGCAGCTTGGAGGGGAGGGAGCTGTTTTTT

J gene: TRBJ1-4
D gene: TRBD1
clone size: -
V gene: TRBV5-1
CDR3 protein: CASSWTGANEKLFF
CDR3 DNA: TGCGCCAGCAGCTGGACAGGGGCTAATGAAAAACTGTTTTTT

J gene: TRBJ1-1
D gene: -
clone size: -
V gene: TRBV7-9
CDR3 protein: CASSRTGRDTEAFF
CDR3 DNA: TGTGCCAGCAGCCGAACAGGACGGGACACTGAAGCTTTCTTT

J gene: TRBJ1-6
D gene: -
clone size: few
V gene: TRBV7-9
CDR3 protein: CASSTPAKGYNSPLHF
CDR3 DNA: TGTGCCAGCAGCACCCCGGCCAAGGGGTATAATTCACCCCTCCACTTT

J gene: TRBJ2-5
D gene: -
clone size: once
V gene: TRBV5-1
CDR3 protein: CASSPQTITRETQYF
CDR3 DNA: TGCGCCAGCAGCCCCCAGACTATTACGAGGGAGACCCAGTACTTC

J gene: TRBJ1-2
D gene: -
clone size: once
V gene: TRBV6-2/TRBV6-3
CDR3 protein: CASSSDTYYGYTF
CDR3 DNA: TGTGCCAGCAGTTCGGACACCTACTATGGCTACACCTTC

J gene: TRBJ2-5
D gene: TRBD2
clone size: -
V gene: TRBV5-6
CDR3 protein: CASSSASGGETQYF
CDR3 DNA: TGTGCCAGCAGCTCCGCTAGCGGGGGTGAGACCCAGTACTTC

J gene: TRBJ1-1
D gene: -
clone size: -
V gene: TRBV28
CDR3 protein: CASSWTRGGTEAFF
CDR3 DNA: TGTGCCAGCAGTTGGACGCGTGGAGGCACTGAAGCTTTCTTT

J gene: TRBJ1-2
D gene: TRBD1
clone size: -
V gene: TRBV9
CDR3 protein: CASSVTPQGVGYGYTF
CDR3 DNA: TGTGCCAGCAGCGTAACTCCACAGGGGGTGGGCTATGGCTACACCTTC

J gene: TRBJ2-7
D gene: TRBD2
clone size: -
V gene: TRBV7-6
CDR3 protein: CASSLASSGAVYEQYF
CDR3 DNA: TGTGCCAGCAGCTTAGCGAGTAGCGGGGCCGTCTACGAGCAGTACTTC

J gene: TRBJ1-5
D gene: TRBD1
clone size: -
V gene: TRBV6-5
CDR3 protein: CASRTGGNGQPQHF
CDR3 DNA: TGTGCCAGCAGGACAGGGGGGAACGGTCAGCCCCAGCATTTT

J gene: TRBJ1-4
D gene: -
clone size: -
V gene: TRBV27
CDR3 protein: CASGDTGKSNEKLFF
CDR3 DNA: TGTGCCAGCGGAGACACAGGGAAGTCTAATGAAAAACTGTTTTTT

J gene: TRBJ1-2
D gene: -
clone size: many
V gene: TRBV4-3
CDR3 protein: CASSQAPGSNYGYTF
CDR3 DNA: TGCGCCAGCAGCCAAGCCCCCGGGTCTAACTATGGCTACACCTTC

J gene: TRBJ2-2
D gene: -
clone size: -
V gene: TRBV6-4
CDR3 protein: CASSVTLISGNTGELFF
CDR3 DNA: TGTGCCAGCAGTGTTACCTTGATTAGCGGAAACACCGGGGAGCTGTTTTTT

J gene: TRBJ2-3
D gene: -
clone size: -
V gene: TRBV11-1
CDR3 protein: CASSLRGSTDTQYF
CDR3 DNA: TGTGCCAGCAGCTTACGAGGGTCCACAGATACGCAGTATTTT

J gene: TRBJ2-7
D gene: -
clone size: -
V gene: TRBV6-5
CDR3 protein: CASSSTADRPNEQYF
CDR3 DNA: TGTGCCAGCAGTTCTACGGCGGATCGGCCCAACGAGCAGTACTTC

J gene: TRBJ1-1
D gene: -
clone size: -
V gene: TRBV12-3/TRBV12-4
CDR3 protein: CASSSVNTEAFF
CDR3 DNA: TGTGCCAGCAGTTCCGTGAACACTGAAGCTTTCTTT

J gene: TRBJ2-1
D gene: -
clone size: -
V gene: TRBV3-1/TRBV3-2
CDR3 protein: CASSQETGGGGNEQFF
CDR3 DNA: TGTGCCAGCAGCCAAGAGACGGGAGGAGGGGGCAATGAGCAGTTCTTC

J gene: TRBJ1-2
D gene: TRBD1
clone size: few
V gene: TRBV25-1
CDR3 protein: CASSEHGRGGYYGYTF
CDR3 DNA: TGTGCCAGCAGTGAACACGGTAGAGGGGGCTACTATGGCTACACCTTC

J gene: TRBJ2-3
D gene: -
clone size: -
V gene: TRBV6-5
CDR3 protein: CASRLSGASTDTQYF
CDR3 DNA: TGTGCCAGCAGACTTAGCGGAGCTAGCACAGATACGCAGTATTTT

J gene: TRBJ1-2
D gene: -
clone size: -
V gene: TRBV20-1
CDR3 protein: CSASHEATLYGYTF
CDR3 DNA: TGCAGTGCTAGTCATGAGGCTACCCTCTATGGCTACACCTTC

J gene: TRBJ1-5
D gene: -
clone size: once
V gene: TRBV27
CDR3 protein: CATRATPSEPQHF
CDR3 DNA: TGTGCCACGCGGGCCACCCCTTCGGAGCCCCAGCATTTT

J gene: TRBJ2-1
D gene: -
clone size: -
V gene: TRBV4-1
CDR3 protein: CASSQRQEGQPKYNEQFF
CDR3 DNA: TGCGCCAGCAGCCAAAGACAGGAGGGACAGCCGAAATACAATGAGCAGTTCTTC